This TCR beta chain was sequenced during a study of response to subunit inactivated influenza vaccine. Study-wide points: Each seasonal influenza vaccination recruits few new T cells, the authors suggested.

A single record per CDR3 protein comes from TCRdb applying MiXCR to the RT-PCR reads. The sample includes 650,000 or so distinct CDR3 sequences, around 15% seen only once; the top ten take less than 9%. The CDR3 has 14 residues. Germline values: CDR1 SGHVS, CDR2 FNYEAQ. J gave up 6 bases and V 5 bases, and 7 bases lay outside the gene matches. Concerning this clonotype: Its cognate antigen is unknown.

This clonotype originated in a man aged 50 or older who received an inactivated influenza vaccine. The chain carries TRBV7-6 and TRBJ2-1; 7 bases agree with TRBD2. Here the sequenced sample was PBMCs from blood, taken roughly 2 weeks before vaccination. DNA for the CDR3: TGTGCCAGCAGCCGCCGGGAGGCTATCAATGAGCAGTTCTTC. Translation: CASSRREAINEQFF.